This section outlines one T cell receptor (beta chain) sequence together with its context. The antigen is unknown. This entry is derived from a study of graft-versus-host responses after intestinal transplantation. Study context: Tacrolimus and steroids were given for around 3 years to all recipients after anti-thymocyte globulin induction.

Data came from immunoSEQ multiplex PCR; TCRdb stores just in-frame clones and leaves some out. This sample yields 75,000 to 90,000 clones, of which around nine tenths are seen a single time; roughly 0.32% belongs to the top ten. The TCR was taken from a human donor who received an intestinal transplant. Sequences were derived from unstimulated CD4+ T cells sorted from spleen or lymph node cells, sampled before intestinal transplant.

CDR3 amino acids: CASSQTQGGYGYTF. The CDR3 nucleotides are TGTGCCAGCAGCCAGACGCAGGGTGGCTATGGCTACACCTTC. V gene TRBV11-2 combines with J gene TRBJ1-2; D may be TRBD1 (5 bases). The CDR3 length is 14 residues. V was trimmed by 5 bases and J by 4 bases, leaving 14 bases between them. In germline, CDR1 is SGHAT, CDR2 FQNNGV. Supplemented by reference TRBV11-2 and TRBJ1-2, the full variable domain reads EAGVAQSPRYKIIEKRQSVAFWCNPISGHATLYWYQQILGQGPKLLIQFQNNGVVDDSQLPKDRFSAERLKGVDSTLKIQPAKLEDSAVYLCASSQTQGGYGYTFGSGTRLTVV.